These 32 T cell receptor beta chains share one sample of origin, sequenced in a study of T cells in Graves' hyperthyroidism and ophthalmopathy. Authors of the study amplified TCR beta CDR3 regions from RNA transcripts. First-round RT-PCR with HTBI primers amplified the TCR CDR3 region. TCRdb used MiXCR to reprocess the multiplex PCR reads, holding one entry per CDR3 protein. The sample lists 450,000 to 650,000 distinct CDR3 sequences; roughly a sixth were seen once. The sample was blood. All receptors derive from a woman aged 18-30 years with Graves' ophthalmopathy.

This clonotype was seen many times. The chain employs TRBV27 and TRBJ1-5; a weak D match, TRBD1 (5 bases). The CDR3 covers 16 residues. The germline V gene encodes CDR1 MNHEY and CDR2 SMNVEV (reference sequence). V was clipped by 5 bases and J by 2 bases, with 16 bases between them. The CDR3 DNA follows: TGTGCCAGCAGTCCCGATGGGGGGGGAGGCAATCAGCCCCAGCATTTT. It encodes CASSPDGGGGNQPQHF.

The CDR3 nucleotides are TGTGCCAGCAGCAAAAGGGGGAGCGCAACCTACGAGCAGTACTTC. Translation: CASSKRGSATYEQYF. The chain joins TRBV28 to TRBJ2-7; tentatively, D is TRBD1 (6 bases). The CDR3 has 15 residues. Trimming pared 6 bases from V and 2 bases from J, leaving 17 bases between. From germline, CDR1 is MDHEN and CDR2 SYDVKM.

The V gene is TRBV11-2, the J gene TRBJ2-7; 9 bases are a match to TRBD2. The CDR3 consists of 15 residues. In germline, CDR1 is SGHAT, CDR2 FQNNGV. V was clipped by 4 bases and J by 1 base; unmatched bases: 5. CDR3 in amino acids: CASSSSGIDSYEQYF. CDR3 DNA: TGTGCCAGCAGCTCTAGCGGGATAGATTCCTACGAGCAGTACTTC.

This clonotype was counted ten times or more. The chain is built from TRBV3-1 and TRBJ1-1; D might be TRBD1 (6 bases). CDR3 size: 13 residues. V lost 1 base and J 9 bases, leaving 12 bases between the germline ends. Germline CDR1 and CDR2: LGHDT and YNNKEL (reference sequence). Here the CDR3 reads CASSQVGGGQAFF. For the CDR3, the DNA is TGTGCCAGCAGCCAAGTAGGTGGGGGCCAAGCTTTCTTT.

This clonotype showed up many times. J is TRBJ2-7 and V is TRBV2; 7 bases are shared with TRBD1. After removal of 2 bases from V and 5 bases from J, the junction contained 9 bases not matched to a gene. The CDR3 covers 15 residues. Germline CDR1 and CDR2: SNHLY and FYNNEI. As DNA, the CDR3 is TGTGCCAGCAGTGAACTGACTACAGGGGCCCACGAGCAGTACTTC. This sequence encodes CASSELTTGAHEQYF.

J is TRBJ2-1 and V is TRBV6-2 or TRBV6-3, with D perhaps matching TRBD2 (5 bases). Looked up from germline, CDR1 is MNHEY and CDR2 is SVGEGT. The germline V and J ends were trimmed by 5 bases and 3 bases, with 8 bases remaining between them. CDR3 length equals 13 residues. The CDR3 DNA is TGTGCCAGCAGTACCGGGGTCTACAATGAGCAGTTCTTC. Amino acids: CASSTGVYNEQFF.

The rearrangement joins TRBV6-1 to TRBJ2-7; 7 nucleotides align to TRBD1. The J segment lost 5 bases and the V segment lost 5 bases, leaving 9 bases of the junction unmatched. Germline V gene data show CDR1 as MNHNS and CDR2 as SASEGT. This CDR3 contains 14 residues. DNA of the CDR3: TGTGCCAGCAGTAAGGGGCAGGGGACAGACGAGCAGTACTTC. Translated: CASSKGQGTDEQYF.

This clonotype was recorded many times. CDR3 sequence: CASSLSGPNNEQFF. The CDR3 DNA follows: TGTGCCAGCAGCTTATCAGGTCCCAACAATGAGCAGTTCTTC. The gene calls are TRBV7-3 and TRBJ2-1; D ambiguous. The CDR3 has 14 amino acids. CDR1 and CDR2 from the germline V gene are SGHTA and FQGTGA. Trimming removed 2 bases at V and 5 bases at J, with 10 bases between.

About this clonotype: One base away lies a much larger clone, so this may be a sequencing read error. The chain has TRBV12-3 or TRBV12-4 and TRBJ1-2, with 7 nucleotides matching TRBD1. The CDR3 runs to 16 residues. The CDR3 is CASSLPAGGSNYGYIF. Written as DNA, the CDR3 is TGTGCCAGCAGCCTTCCGGCAGGGGGAAGCAACTATGGCTACATCTTC.

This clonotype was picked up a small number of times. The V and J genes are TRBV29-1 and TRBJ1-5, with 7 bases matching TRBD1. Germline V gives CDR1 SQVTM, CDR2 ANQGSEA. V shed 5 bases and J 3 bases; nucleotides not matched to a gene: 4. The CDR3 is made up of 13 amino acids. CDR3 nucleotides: TGCAGCGTTAAGACAGGGATCAATCAGCCCCAGCATTTT. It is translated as CSVKTGINQPQHF.

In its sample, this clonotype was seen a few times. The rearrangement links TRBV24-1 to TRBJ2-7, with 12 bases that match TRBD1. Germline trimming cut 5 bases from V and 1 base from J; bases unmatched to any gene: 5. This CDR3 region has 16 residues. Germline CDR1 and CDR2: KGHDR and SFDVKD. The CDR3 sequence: CATSAPGQGASYEQYF. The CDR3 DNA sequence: TGTGCCACCAGTGCCCCGGGACAGGGGGCATCCTACGAGCAGTACTTC.

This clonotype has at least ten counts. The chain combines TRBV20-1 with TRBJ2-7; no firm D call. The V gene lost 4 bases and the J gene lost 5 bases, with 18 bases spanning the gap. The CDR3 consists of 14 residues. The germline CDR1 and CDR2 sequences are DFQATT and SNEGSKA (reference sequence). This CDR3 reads CSAMPPNVDHEQYF. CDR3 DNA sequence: TGCAGTGCTATGCCCCCCAATGTTGACCACGAGCAGTACTTC.

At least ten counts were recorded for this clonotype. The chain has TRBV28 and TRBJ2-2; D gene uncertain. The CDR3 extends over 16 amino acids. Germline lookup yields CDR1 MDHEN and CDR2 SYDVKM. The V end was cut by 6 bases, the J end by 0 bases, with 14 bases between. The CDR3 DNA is TGTGCCAGCAGCTCCACCTTCGGAGCGAACACCGGGGAGCTGTTTTTT. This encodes CASSSTFGANTGELFF.

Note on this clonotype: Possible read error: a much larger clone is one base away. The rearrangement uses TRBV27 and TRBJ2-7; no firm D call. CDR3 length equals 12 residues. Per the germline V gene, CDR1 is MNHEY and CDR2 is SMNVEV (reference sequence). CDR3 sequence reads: CASTLKGYEQYF. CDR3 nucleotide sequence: TGTGCCAGCACTTTAAAGGGTTACGAGCAGTACTTC.

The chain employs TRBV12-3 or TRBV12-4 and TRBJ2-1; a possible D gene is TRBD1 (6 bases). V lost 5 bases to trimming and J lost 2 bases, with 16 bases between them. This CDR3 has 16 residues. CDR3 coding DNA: TGTGCCAGCAGTCTATGGCAGGGGAGCACCTACAATGAGCAGTTCTTC. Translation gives CASSLWQGSTYNEQFF.

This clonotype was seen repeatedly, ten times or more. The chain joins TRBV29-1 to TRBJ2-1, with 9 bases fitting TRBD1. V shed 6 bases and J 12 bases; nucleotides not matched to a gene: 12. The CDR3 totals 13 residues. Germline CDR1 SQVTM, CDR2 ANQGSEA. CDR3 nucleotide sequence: TGCAGCGTAACAGGGGGCGCCGGGGCTGGGCAGTTCTTC. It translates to CSVTGGAGAGQFF.

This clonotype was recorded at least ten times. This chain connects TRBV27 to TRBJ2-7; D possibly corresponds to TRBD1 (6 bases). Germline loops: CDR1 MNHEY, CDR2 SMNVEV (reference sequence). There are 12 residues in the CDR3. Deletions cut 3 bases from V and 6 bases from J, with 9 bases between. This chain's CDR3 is CASSFFRGEQYF. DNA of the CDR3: TGTGCCAGCAGTTTTTTCAGGGGCGAGCAGTACTTC.

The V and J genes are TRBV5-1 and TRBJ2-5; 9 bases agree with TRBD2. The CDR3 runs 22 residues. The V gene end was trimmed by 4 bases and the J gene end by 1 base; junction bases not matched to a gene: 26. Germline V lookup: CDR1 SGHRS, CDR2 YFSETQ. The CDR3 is CASSVTGTATRYEREAQETQYF. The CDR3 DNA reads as TGCGCCAGCAGCGTAACCGGGACAGCTACCCGGTACGAGCGGGAGGCCCAAGAGACCCAGTACTTC.

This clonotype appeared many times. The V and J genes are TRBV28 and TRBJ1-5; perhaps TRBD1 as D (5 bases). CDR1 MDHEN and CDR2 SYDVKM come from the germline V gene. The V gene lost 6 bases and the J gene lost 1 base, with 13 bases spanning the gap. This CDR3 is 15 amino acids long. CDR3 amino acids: CASRQGRSSNQPQHF. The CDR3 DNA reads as TGTGCCAGCAGGCAGGGTCGCTCAAGCAATCAGCCCCAGCATTTT.

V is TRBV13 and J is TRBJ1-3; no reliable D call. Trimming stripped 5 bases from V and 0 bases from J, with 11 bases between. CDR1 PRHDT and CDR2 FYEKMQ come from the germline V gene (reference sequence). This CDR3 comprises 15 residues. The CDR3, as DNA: TGTGCCAGCAGCGTTATCGGCGACTCTGGAAACACCATATATTTT. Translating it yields CASSVIGDSGNTIYF.

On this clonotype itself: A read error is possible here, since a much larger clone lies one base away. CDR3 region: CASSLALWGGWEAFF. In DNA form, the CDR3 reads TGTGCCAGCAGCTTAGCGTTATGGGGGGGATGGGAAGCTTTCTTT. This chain connects TRBV7-2 to TRBJ1-1; perhaps TRBD1 as D (5 bases). Germline V gene data show CDR1 as SGHTA and CDR2 as FQGNSA. The V end lost 0 bases, the J end lost 8 bases, and 16 bases lay between the germline ends. This CDR3 region has 15 residues.

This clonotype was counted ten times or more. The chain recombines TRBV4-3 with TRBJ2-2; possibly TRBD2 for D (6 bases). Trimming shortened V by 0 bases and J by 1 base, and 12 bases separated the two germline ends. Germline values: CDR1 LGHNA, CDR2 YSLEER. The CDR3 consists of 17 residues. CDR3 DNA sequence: TGCGCCAGCAGCCAAGATCTGGTAGCGGTGAACACCGGGGAGCTGTTTTTT. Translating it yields CASSQDLVAVNTGELFF.

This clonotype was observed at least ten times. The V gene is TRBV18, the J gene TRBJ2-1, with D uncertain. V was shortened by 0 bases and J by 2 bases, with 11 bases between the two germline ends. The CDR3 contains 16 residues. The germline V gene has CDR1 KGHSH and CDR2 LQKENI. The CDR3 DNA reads TGTGCCAGCTCACCACCGGTGGCGGATCCCTACAATGAGCAGTTCTTC. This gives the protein CASSPPVADPYNEQFF.

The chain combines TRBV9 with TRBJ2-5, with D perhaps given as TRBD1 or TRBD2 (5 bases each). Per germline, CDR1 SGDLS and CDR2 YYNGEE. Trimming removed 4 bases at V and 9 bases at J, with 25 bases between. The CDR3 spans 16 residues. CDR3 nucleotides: TGTGCCAGCAGCCCTTTAGGACAAGGCGGATTGGGGGCCCAGTACTTC. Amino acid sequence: CASSPLGQGGLGAQYF.

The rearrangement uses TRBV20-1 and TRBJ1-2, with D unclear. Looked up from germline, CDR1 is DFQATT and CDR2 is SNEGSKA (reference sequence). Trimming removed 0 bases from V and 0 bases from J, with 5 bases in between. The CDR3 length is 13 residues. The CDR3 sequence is CSARDGANYGYTF. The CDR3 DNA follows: TGCAGTGCTAGAGATGGGGCTAACTATGGCTACACCTTC.

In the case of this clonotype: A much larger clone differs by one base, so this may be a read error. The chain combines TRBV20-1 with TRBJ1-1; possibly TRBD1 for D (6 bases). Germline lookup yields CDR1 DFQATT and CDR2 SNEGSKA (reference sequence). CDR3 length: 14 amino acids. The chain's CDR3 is CSTRGSAGTTEAFF. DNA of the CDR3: TGCAGTACTAGAGGTTCCGCAGGGACAACTGAAGCTTTCTTT.

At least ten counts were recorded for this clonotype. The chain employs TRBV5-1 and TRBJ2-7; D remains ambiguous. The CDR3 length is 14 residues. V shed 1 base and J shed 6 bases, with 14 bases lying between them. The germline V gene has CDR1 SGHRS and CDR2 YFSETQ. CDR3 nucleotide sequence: TGCGCCAGCAGCTTGAGGCAGGCCTCCCCCGAGCAGTACTTC. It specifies CASSLRQASPEQYF.

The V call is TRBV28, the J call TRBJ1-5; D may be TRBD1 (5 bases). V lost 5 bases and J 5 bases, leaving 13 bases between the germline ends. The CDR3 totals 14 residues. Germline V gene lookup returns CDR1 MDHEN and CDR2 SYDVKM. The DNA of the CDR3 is TGTGCCAGCAGTCTGGGCAGGGTCGATCAGCCCCAGCATTTT. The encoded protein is CASSLGRVDQPQHF.

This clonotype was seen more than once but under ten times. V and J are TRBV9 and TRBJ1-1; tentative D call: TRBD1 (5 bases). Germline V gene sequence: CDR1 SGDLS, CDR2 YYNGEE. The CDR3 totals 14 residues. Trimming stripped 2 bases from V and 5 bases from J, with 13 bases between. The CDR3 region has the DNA TGTGCCAGCAGCGTCGACAGCGCGGTGACTGAAGCTTTCTTT. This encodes CASSVDSAVTEAFF.

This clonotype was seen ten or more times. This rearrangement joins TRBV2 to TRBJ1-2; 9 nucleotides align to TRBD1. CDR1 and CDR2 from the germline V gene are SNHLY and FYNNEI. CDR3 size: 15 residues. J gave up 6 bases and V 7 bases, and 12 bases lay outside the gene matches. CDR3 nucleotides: TGTGCCAGCAAGGTTCCGGGACAGGGTACTGATGGCTACACCTTC. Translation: CASKVPGQGTDGYTF.

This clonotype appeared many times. DNA of the CDR3: TGTGCCAGCAGTTTATCGACAGGGGTTGGAGAAGCTTTCTTT. This sequence encodes CASSLSTGVGEAFF. The chain uses TRBV28 and TRBJ1-1; 8 nucleotides line up with TRBD1. This CDR3 has 14 residues. V was clipped by 1 base and J by 8 bases; unmatched bases: 6. Germline lookup yields CDR1 MDHEN and CDR2 SYDVKM.

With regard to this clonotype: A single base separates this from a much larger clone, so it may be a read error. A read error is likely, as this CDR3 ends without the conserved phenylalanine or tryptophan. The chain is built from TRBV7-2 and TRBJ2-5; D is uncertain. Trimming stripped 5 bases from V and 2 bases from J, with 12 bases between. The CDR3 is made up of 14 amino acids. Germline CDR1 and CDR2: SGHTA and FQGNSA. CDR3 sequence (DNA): TGTGCCAGCAGCCCCGTCTACCGACAAGAGACCCAGTACTGC. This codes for CASSPVYRQETQYC.